These 18 T cell receptor beta chains originate from one sample sequenced in a study of tissue T cells after allogeneic stem cell transplantation. Only in-frame clones appear in the TCRdb table, and some are missing; sequencing was by immunoSEQ multiplex PCR. The data contain about 6,800 clones, approximately 34% of them singletons. Time point denoted: mouse harvest day 14 after allogeneic transplant. Each mouse received 10^7 T-cell-depleted marrow cells plus 10^6 splenic CD5+ T cells by tail vein. Sequences were obtained from skin. The receptors here all came from a female BALB/c mouse given C57BL/6 T cells with graft-versus-host disease after an allogeneic hematopoietic cell transplant.

Turning to this clone: The genes are named according to mouse. The read is 1 residue too short to cover the CDR3 end, so that end is filled in from the germline J gene. This chain connects TRBV3 to TRBJ1-1; possible D gene TRBD1, 6 bases. Trimming left V 4 bases short and J 3 bases short, with 9 bases between. The CDR3 contains 13 residues. Germline CDR1 SNHLY, CDR2 FYNGKV (reference sequence). The CDR3 loop reads CASSSTGYTEVFF. CDR3 DNA (partial): TGTGCCAGCAGCTCAACAGGGTACACAGAAGTCTTC.

Points on this clone: The listed genes are named as in mouse. The read stops 1 residue short of the end of the CDR3; the missing end is completed from the germline J gene. The J gene is TRBJ2-3, the V gene TRBV3; the match to TRBD2 covers 11 bases. In germline, CDR1 is SNHLY, CDR2 FYNGKV (reference sequence). The V segment lost 6 bases and the J segment 2 bases; nucleotides outside the gene matches: 4. The CDR3 sequence is 15 residues long. The CDR3 sequence: CASRRTGGSAETLYF. The CDR3 DNA, read in part, is TGTGCCAGCAGGAGGACTGGGGGGTCTGCAGAAACGCTGTAT.

This clone is labeled medium-sized. Gene names are the mouse ones. The observed sequence ends 1 residue before the CDR3 terminus, with the missing tail filled in from the germline J gene. The chain joins TRBV3 to TRBJ2-5; no firm D call. CDR3 size: 13 residues. CDR1 and CDR2 (germline): SNHLY, FYNGKV (reference sequence). V was clipped by 0 bases and J by 7 bases, with 8 bases between them. CDR3 DNA (partial): TGTGCCAGCAGCTTAGCGCTTTGGTACACCCAGTAC. Its translation is CASSLALWYTQY. The whole CDR3 protein is CASSLALWYTQYF.

By its share, this clone is medium-sized (0.01 to 0.1%). Any gene name here is a mouse gene name. The CDR3 end is not reached by the read, which stops 1 residue before it; the germline J gene fills it in. Other DNA sequences in the same sample also yield this CDR3. V is TRBV26 and J is TRBJ1-1, with no clear D. Trimming cost V 0 bases and J 1 base, with 3 bases left between them. Germline V CDR1 and CDR2: KGHPV, FQNQEV (reference sequence). This CDR3 region has 13 residues. The sequenced part of the CDR3 DNA is TGTGCCAGCAGTCTGTCCAGAAACACAGAAGTCTTC. This gives the protein CASSLSRNTEVF. The whole CDR3 reads CASSLSRNTEVFF.

As regards this clone: The gene names here belong to mouse. The observed sequence ends 1 residue before the CDR3 terminus, with the missing tail filled in from the germline J gene. V is TRBV26 and J is TRBJ2-3; D is possibly TRBD1 or TRBD2 (5 bases each). Between the trimmed V and J ends, which lost 0 bases and 0 bases, there was a span of 10 bases. Germline V gene lookup returns CDR1 KGHPV and CDR2 FQNQEV (reference sequence). The CDR3 extends over 16 amino acids. The CDR3 sequence is CASSLSGLASAETLYF. CDR3 bases read: TGTGCCAGCAGTCTGTCGGGGCTGGCTAGTGCAGAAACGCTGTAT.

By share, this clone counts as medium-sized. Mouse germline and gene names are used. The CDR3 end falls 1 residue outside the read, so it is completed with the germline J gene. V usage is TRBV17 and J usage is TRBJ2-7; tentative D call: TRBD1 (5 bases). Germline V gene lookup returns CDR1 MNHDT and CDR2 YYDKIL. CDR3 length: 14 residues. V gave up 0 bases and J gave up 7 bases, with 13 bases separating them. CDR3 residues: CASSRDEEGREQYF. The CDR3 DNA, read in part, is TGTGCTAGCAGTAGAGATGAAGAGGGGAGGGAACAGTAC.

This clone has only a few counts. Genes here carry mouse names. The read ends 1 residue before the CDR3 terminus; that terminus is restored from the germline J gene. The chain employs TRBV26 and TRBJ1-4, with TRBD1 identical over 8 bases. CDR3 size: 14 residues. J was trimmed by 4 bases and V by 6 bases; bases with no gene match: 4. Germline V lookup: CDR1 KGHPV, CDR2 FQNQEV (reference sequence). This CDR3 reads CASRRQGSNERLFF. Incomplete CDR3 DNA: TGTGCCAGCAGGCGACAGGGGAGCAACGAAAGATTATTT.

This clone was seen more than once but under ten times. The genes and germline here are from mouse. The read falls 1 residue short of the CDR3 end, and the missing part is taken from the germline J gene. The chain combines TRBV15 with TRBJ2-2; D uncertain. Germline V gives CDR1 SGHND, CDR2 FRSKSL. The CDR3 is 12 amino acids. V was cut by 1 base and J by 3 bases, with 0 bases left in between. CDR3 bases read: TGTGCCAGCAGTTTAGACACCGGGCAGCTCTAC. It codes for CASSLDTGQLY. In full, the CDR3 is CASSLDTGQLYF.

On this clone: Mouse gene names apply. The missing CDR3 end, 1 residue past where the read stops, is filled in from the germline J gene. The chain employs TRBV26 and TRBJ2-4, with 10 bases fitting TRBD2. The CDR3 is made up of 14 amino acids. The germline CDR1 and CDR2 sequences are KGHPV and FQNQEV (reference sequence). Trimming at V came to 4 bases and at J to 4 bases, leaving 2 bases not matched to a gene. The CDR3 sequence: CASSPGLGENTLYF. The CDR3 DNA, read in part, is TGTGCCAGCAGTCCCGGACTGGGGGAAAACACCTTGTAC.

This clone was seen a handful of times. Each gene name is a mouse one. The CDR3 end falls 1 residue outside the read, so it is completed with the germline J gene. The chain couples TRBV26 to TRBJ2-5; a weak D match, TRBD1 (6 bases). Deletions cut 2 bases from V and 1 base from J, with 7 bases between. Germline loops: CDR1 KGHPV, CDR2 FQNQEV (reference sequence). The CDR3 covers 14 residues. The CDR3 loop reads CASSLNRDQDTQYF. The CDR3 DNA, read in part, is TGTGCCAGCAGTCTGAACAGGGACCAAGACACCCAGTAC.

On this clone itself: The germline and genes are mouse ones. Read sequence stops 1 residue before the CDR3 end, and the germline J gene provides the missing end. The genes are TRBV3 and TRBJ1-5; unclear D gene. The V gene's germline CDR1 is SNHLY and CDR2 FYNGKV (reference sequence). V was trimmed by 5 bases and J by 5 bases, leaving 10 bases between them. CDR3 length equals 13 residues. CDR3 residues: CASSPLRDQAPLF. The DNA read from the CDR3 is TGTGCCAGCAGCCCCCTCAGAGACCAGGCTCCGCTT.

This clone has only a few counts. Gene names denote mouse genes. Read sequence stops 1 residue before the CDR3 end, and the germline J gene provides the missing end. This chain joins TRBV26 and TRBJ2-4; the D call may be TRBD1 or TRBD2 (5 bases each). The ends were cut back, 3 bases at V and 2 bases at J, with 6 bases in the middle. The CDR3 extends over 13 amino acids. Germline V gene sequence: CDR1 KGHPV, CDR2 FQNQEV (reference sequence). CDR3 sequence reads: CASSLGAQNTLYF. Incomplete CDR3 DNA: TGTGCCAGCAGTCTCGGGGCTCAAAACACCTTGTAC.

This clone appeared once. The listed genes are named as in mouse. The part of the CDR3 DNA that was read is TGTGCCAGCAGTCGCTCATTTAGTCAAAACACCTTGTAC. It codes for CASSRSFSQNTLY. The whole CDR3 reads CASSRSFSQNTLYF. The chain employs TRBV26 and TRBJ2-4; no definite D call. The CDR3 is cut off 1 residue early in the read; its end comes from the germline J gene. The CDR3 has 14 residues. The germline CDR1 and CDR2 sequences are KGHPV and FQNQEV (reference sequence). V dropped 4 bases and J dropped 0 bases, with 8 bases sitting between them.

Worth noting for this clone: All gene names here are mouse names. The read stops 1 residue short of the end of the CDR3; the missing end is completed from the germline J gene. The chain is built from TRBV26 and TRBJ1-4, with a possible D match to TRBD1 (5 bases). Trimming took 6 bases from V and 2 from J, leaving 10 bases between them. The germline V gene has CDR1 KGHPV and CDR2 FQNQEV (reference sequence). This CDR3 spans 14 amino acids. The part of the CDR3 DNA that was read is TGTGCCAGCAGCCCTCGGGGGTCCAACGAAAGATTATTT. This codes for CASSPRGSNERLF. The whole CDR3 protein reads CASSPRGSNERLFF.

Comment on this clone: Gene names refer to mouse genes. The CDR3 goes on 1 residue after the read ends, and that part is filled in from the germline J gene. The rearrangement links TRBV5 to TRBJ2-1; 12 positions match TRBD2. CDR1 and CDR2 from the germline V gene are LGHNA and YNLKQL (reference sequence). V gave up 4 bases and J gave up 7 bases; unmatched junction bases: 8. The CDR3 has 16 amino acids. CDR3 bases read: TGTGCCAGCAGCCCACGACTGGGGGGGCGCTGGGCTGAGCAGTTC. Amino acids: CASSPRLGGRWAEQF. The CDR3 in full is CASSPRLGGRWAEQFF.

This clone has just a few counts. Germline and genes: mouse. The CDR3 is cut off 1 residue early in the read; its end comes from the germline J gene. The V gene is TRBV5, the J gene TRBJ1-4; D is perhaps TRBD1 (6 bases). V was pared by 3 bases and J by 2 bases, with 7 bases between. The germline V gene has CDR1 LGHNA and CDR2 YNLKQL (reference sequence). The CDR3 spans 14 residues. This CDR3 is CASSQGQSNERLFF. The sequenced CDR3 bases are TGTGCCAGCAGCCAGGGACAATCCAACGAAAGATTATTT.

On this clone: Genes here carry mouse names. Read sequence stops 1 residue before the CDR3 end, and the germline J gene provides the missing end. The rearrangement uses TRBV26 and TRBJ1-1; D may be TRBD1 (6 bases). Germline V gene sequence: CDR1 KGHPV, CDR2 FQNQEV (reference sequence). The CDR3 loop spans 13 amino acids. V gave up 8 bases and J gave up 0 bases, with 10 bases separating them. The chain's CDR3 is CASHGQPNTEVFF. The sequenced CDR3 bases are TGTGCCAGCCACGGACAGCCAAACACAGAAGTCTTC.

Details on this clone: Germline and genes: mouse. The read falls 1 residue short of the CDR3 end, and the missing part is taken from the germline J gene. The chain joins TRBV13-2 to TRBJ1-4, with TRBD1 matching over 9 bases. This CDR3 spans 16 amino acids. Trimming cost V 2 bases and J 3 bases; bases outside gene matches: 5. Germline V lookup: CDR1 NNHNN, CDR2 SYGAGS (reference sequence). This chain's CDR3 is CASGEQGARTNERLFF. CDR3 DNA (partial): TGTGCCAGCGGTGAACAGGGGGCGCGGACCAACGAAAGATTATTT.